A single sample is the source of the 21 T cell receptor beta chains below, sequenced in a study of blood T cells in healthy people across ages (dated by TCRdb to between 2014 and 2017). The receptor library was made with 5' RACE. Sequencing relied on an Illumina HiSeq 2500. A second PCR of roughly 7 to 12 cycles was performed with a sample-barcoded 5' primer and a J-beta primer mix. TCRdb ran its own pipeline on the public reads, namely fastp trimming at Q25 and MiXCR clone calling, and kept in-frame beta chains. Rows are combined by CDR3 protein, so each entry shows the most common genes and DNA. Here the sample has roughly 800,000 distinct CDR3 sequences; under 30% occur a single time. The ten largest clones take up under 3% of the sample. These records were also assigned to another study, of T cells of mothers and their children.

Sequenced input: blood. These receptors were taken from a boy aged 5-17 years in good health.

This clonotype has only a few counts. CDR3 in amino acids: CASSHPQYKDTGELFF. CDR3 nucleotides: TGTGCCAGCAGTCACCCCCAATACAAGGACACCGGGGAGCTGTTTTTT. This sequence joins TRBV28 and TRBJ2-2; D unclear. Trimming shortened V by 5 bases and J by 3 bases, and 16 bases separated the two germline ends. CDR1 is MDHEN and CDR2 is SYDVKM in the germline V gene. The CDR3 is 16 residues long.

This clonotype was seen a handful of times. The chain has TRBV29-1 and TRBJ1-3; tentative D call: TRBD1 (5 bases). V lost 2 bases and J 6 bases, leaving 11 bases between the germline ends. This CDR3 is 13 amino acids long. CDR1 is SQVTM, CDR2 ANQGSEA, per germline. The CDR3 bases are TGCAGCGTTGAAAGCCAGGGAAAAAACACCATATATTTT. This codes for CSVESQGKNTIYF.

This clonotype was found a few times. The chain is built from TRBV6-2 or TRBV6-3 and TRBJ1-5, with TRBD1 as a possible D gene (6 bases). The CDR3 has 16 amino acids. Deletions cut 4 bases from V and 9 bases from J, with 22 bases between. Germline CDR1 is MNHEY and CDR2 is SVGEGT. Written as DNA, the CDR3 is TGTGCCAGCAGTTGGCGGGGAGGGACACCCGGGTGGCCCCAGCATTTT. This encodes CASSWRGGTPGWPQHF.

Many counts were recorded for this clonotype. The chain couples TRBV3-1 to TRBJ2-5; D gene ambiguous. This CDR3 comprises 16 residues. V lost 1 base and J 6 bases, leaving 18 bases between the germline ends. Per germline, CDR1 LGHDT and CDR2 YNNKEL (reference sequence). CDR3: CASSQVGRLRLQTQYF. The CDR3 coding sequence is TGTGCCAGCAGCCAAGTTGGTAGGCTAAGGCTACAGACCCAGTACTTC.

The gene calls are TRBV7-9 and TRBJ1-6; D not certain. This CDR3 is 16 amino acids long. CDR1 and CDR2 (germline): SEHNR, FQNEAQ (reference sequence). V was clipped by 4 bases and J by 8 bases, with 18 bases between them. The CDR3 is CASSSPQDGSHSPLHF. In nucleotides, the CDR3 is TGTGCCAGCAGCTCGCCCCAGGACGGGTCACATTCACCCCTCCACTTT.

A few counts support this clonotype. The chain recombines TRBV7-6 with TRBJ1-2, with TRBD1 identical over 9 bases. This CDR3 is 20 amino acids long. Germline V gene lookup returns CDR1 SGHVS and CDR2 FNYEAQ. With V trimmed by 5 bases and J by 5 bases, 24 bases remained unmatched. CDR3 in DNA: TGTGCCAGCAGCCCATATTTTAGGTTACAGGGGGCGCGAGATCCTTATGGCTACACCTTC. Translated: CASSPYFRLQGARDPYGYTF.

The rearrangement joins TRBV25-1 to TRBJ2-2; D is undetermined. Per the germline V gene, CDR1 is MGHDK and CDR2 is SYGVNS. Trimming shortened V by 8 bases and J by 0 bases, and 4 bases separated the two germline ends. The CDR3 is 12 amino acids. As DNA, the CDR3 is TGTGCCAGCCCTGCGAACACCGGGGAGCTGTTTTTT. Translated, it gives CASPANTGELFF.

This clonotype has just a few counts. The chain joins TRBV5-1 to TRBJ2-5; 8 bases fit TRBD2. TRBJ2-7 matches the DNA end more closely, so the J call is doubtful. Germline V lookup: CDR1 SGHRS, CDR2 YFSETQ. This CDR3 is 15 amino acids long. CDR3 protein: CASSSGLAKDNEQYF. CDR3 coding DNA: TGCGCCAGCAGCTCAGGACTAGCTAAGGACAACGAGCAGTACTTC.

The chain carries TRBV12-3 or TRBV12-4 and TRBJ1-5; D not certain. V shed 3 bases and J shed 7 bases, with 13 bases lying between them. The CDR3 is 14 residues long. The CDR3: CASSFSVGHQPQHF. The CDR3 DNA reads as TGTGCCAGCAGTTTTTCGGTAGGCCACCAGCCCCAGCATTTT.

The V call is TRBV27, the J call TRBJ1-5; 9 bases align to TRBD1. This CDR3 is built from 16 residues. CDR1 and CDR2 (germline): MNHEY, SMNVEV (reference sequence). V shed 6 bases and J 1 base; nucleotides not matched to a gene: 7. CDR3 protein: CASRAVGTGSNQPQHF. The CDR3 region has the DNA TGTGCCAGCAGAGCCGTCGGGACAGGGAGCAATCAGCCCCAGCATTTT.

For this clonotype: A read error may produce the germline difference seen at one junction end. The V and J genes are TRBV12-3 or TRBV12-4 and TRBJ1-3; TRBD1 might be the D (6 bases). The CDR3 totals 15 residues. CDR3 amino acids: CATSGVGYSGNTVYF. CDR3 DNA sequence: TGTGCCACCTCAGGGGTGGGTTACTCTGGAAACACCGTATATTTT.

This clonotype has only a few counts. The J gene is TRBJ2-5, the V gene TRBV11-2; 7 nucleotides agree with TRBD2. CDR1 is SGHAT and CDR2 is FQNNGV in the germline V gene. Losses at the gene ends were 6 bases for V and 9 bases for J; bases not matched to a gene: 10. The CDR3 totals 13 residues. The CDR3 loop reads CASSSAGREAQYF. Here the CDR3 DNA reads TGTGCCAGCAGTTCTGCAGGGAGGGAGGCCCAGTACTTC.

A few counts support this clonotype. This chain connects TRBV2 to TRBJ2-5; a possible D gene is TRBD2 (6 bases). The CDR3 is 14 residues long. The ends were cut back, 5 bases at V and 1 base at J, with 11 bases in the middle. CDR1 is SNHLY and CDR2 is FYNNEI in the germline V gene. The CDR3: CASSWDSPQETQYF. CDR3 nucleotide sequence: TGTGCCAGCAGTTGGGACTCTCCCCAAGAGACCCAGTACTTC.

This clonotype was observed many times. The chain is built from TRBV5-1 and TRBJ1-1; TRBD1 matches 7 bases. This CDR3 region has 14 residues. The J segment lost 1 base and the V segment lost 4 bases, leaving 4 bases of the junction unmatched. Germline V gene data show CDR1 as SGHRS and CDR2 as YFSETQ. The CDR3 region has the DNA TGCGCCAGCAGCCCCGGACAGGCGAACACTGAAGCTTTCTTT. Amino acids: CASSPGQANTEAFF.

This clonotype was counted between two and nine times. For the CDR3, the DNA is TGTGCCAGCAGCTTAGCGCCAGGCCCAGGGGTCTACGAGCAGTACTTC. This codes for CASSLAPGPGVYEQYF. The chain has TRBV7-6 and TRBJ2-7; perhaps TRBD1 as D (6 bases). Trimming cost V 0 bases and J 3 bases, with 15 bases left between them. CDR1 and CDR2 (germline): SGHVS, FNYEAQ. The CDR3 spans 16 residues.

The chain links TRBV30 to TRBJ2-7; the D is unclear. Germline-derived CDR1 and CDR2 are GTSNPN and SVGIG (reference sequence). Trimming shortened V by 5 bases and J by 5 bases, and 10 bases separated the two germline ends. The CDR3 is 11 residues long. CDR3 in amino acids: CAWFRSDEQYF. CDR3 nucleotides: TGTGCCTGGTTTCGATCGGACGAGCAGTACTTC.

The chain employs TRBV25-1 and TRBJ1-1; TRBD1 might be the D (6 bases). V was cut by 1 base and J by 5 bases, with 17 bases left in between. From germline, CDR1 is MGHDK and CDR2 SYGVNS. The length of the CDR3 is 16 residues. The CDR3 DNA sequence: TGTGCCAGCAGTGAATTGGGCCGTCGAGGGGGGACTGAAGCTTTCTTT. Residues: CASSELGRRGGTEAFF.

Here the CDR3 reads CSARAAPGLAGAETQYF. The CDR3, as DNA: TGCAGTGCTAGAGCCGCCCCGGGACTAGCGGGGGCAGAGACCCAGTACTTC. This chain uses TRBV20-1 with TRBJ2-5, with TRBD2 identical over 14 bases. The V segment lost 1 base and the J segment 4 bases; nucleotides outside the gene matches: 8. This CDR3 region has 17 residues. CDR1 is DFQATT and CDR2 is SNEGSKA in the germline V gene (reference sequence).

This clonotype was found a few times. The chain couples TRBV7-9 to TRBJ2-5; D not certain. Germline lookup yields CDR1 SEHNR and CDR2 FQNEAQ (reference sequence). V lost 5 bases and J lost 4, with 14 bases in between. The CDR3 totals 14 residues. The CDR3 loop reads CASSPRVGVETQYF. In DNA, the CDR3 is TGTGCCAGCAGCCCTCGAGTTGGGGTAGAGACCCAGTACTTC.

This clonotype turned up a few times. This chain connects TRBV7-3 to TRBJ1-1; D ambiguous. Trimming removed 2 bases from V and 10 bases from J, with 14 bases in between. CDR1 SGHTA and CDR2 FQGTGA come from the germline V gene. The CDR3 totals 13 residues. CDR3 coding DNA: TGTGCCAGCAGCTTAGCCGTGACCGACCGAGCTTTCTTT. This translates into CASSLAVTDRAFF. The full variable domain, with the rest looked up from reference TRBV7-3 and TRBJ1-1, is GAGVSQTPSNKVTEKGKYVELRCDPISGHTALYWYRQSLGQGPEFLIYFQGTGAADDSGLPNDRFFAVRPEGSVSTLKIQRTERGDSAVYLCASSLAVTDRAFFGQGTRLTVV.

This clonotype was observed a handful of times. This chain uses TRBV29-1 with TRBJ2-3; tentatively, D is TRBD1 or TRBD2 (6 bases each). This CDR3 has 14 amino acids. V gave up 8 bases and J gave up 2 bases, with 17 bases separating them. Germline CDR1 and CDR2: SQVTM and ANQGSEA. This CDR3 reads CSIRRAGVTDTQYF. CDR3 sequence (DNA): TGCAGCATCAGGAGGGCAGGGGTCACAGATACGCAGTATTTT.